This TCR beta chain is from a study of shared clonotypes between healthy human individuals. Of note for this clone: Antigen: not known.

Findings and caveats of the study: Rarefaction indicated that sorted-subset sequencing remained incomplete although depth was large. As a rule, naive subsets had a larger estimated richness than memory subsets.

As defined, naive CD8 cells were CD45RO-negative and positively selected for CCR7, with terminally differentiated effector memory CD45RA+ cells excluded. The donors, healthy adults who were HIV-negative, had experienced no recent acute infections or vaccinations. V lost 0 bases and J lost 8, with 18 bases in between. Germline CDR1 reads SGHDT; CDR2 reads YYEEEE. The CDR3 sequence is 16 residues long. The assay was immunoSEQ multiplex PCR, and TCRdb's table has in-frame clones only and misses some. The sample includes 650,000 to 800,000 clones, 90% to 95% of them seen just once. The source of this sequence is a man aged 30-40 years in good health. Sequenced sample: naive CD8+ T cells sorted from blood. The chain joins TRBV5-6 to TRBJ2-1, with no clear D. Written as DNA, the CDR3 is TGTGCCAGCAGCTTGGCATTACAGTTGTCTAACGATGAGCAGTTCTTC. Its protein is CASSLALQLSNDEQFF.